This T cell receptor beta chain is drawn from a study of blood T cell repertoires in COVID-19. Study details: Researchers got acute and convalescent COVID-19 samples from the United States, Italy and Spain. PBMCs, B-cell-depleted T cells, or T cells provided the cDNA or gDNA that made up the material.

The CDR3 loop spans 13 amino acids. Trimming shortened V by 5 bases and J by 4 bases, and 11 bases separated the two germline ends. Germline V gives CDR1 SGHTA, CDR2 FQGTGA. Cohort 3 recovery required two negative PCRs, clearance, or symptom resolution. A single count supports this clone. Methods used by the authors: Reference gene primer amplification gave estimated nucleated cell counts. Method: immunoSEQ multiplex PCR; TCRdb's copy keeps in-frame clones and lacks some. The DNA was the basis for D and trimming; V, J and clone size are from that table. The data contain 250,000 to 300,000 clones, about nine tenths of them singletons.

The source is a woman aged 40 to 50 who had recovered from COVID-19. Sequenced input: PBMCs or T cells enriched from blood (not recorded which). The rearrangement joins TRBV7-3 to TRBJ1-2; D perhaps matches TRBD1 (6 bases). The CDR3 region has the DNA TGTGCCAGCAGCCAGGGGAGAGGCTATGGCTACACCTTC. Translation: CASSQGRGYGYTF. The full variable domain, with the rest looked up from reference TRBV7-3 and TRBJ1-2, is GAGVSQTPSNKVTEKGKYVELRCDPISGHTALYWYRQSLGQGPEFLIYFQGTGAADDSGLPNDRFFAVRPEGSVSTLKIQRTERGDSAVYLCASSQGRGYGYTFGSGTRLTVV.